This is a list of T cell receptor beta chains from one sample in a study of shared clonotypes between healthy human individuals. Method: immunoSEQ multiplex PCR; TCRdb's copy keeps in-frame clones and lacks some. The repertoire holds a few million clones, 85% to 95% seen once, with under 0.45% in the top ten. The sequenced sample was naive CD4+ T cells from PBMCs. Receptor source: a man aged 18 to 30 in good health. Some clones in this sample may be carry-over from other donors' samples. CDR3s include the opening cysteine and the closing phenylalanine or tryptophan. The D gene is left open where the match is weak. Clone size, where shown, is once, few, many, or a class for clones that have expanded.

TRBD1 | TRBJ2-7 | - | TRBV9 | TGTGCCAGCAGCGTGGGACAGGGCCCCTACGAGCAGTACTTC | CASSVGQGPYEQYF
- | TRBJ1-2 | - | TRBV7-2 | TGTGCCAGCAGCTTAGTTATGGGAAGCTATGGCTACACCTTC | CASSLVMGSYGYTF
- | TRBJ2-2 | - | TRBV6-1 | TGTGCCAGCAGTGAAGGACCCACTAGGCCCGGGGAGCTGTTTTTT | CASSEGPTRPGELFF
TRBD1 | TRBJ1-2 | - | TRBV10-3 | TGTGCCATCAGTGAGTCGGGACAGGGTTGGGGCTACACCTTC | CAISESGQGWGYTF
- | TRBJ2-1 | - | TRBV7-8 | TGTGCCAGCAGCTTAGCGGACCTACTCAATGAGCAGTTCTTC | CASSLADLLNEQFF
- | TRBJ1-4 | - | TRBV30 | TGTGCCTGGAGTGGAAGGGAAAAACTGTTTTTT | CAWSGREKLFF
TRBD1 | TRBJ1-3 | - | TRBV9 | TGTGCCAGCAGCGTAGGAAGGACAGGGACTGGAAACACCATATATTTT | CASSVGRTGTGNTIYF
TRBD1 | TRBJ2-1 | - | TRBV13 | TGTGCCAGCAGCCGACAGGGGGCAAGAGAGCAGTTCTTC | CASSRQGAREQFF
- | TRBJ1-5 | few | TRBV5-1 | TGCGCCAGCAGCTTGGGTACAGGCAATCAGCCCCAGCATTTT | CASSLGTGNQPQHF
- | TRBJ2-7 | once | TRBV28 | TGTGCCAGCGGCACACCGCTAAACTACGAGCAGTACTTC | CASGTPLNYEQYF
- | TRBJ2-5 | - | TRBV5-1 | TGCGCCAGCAGCTCGACGGGGCGAAGCGGCGGAGAGACCCAGTACTTC | CASSSTGRSGGETQYF
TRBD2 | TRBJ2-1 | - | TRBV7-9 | TGTGCCAGCAGCTCAAAGGCGGGAGAAACCAGCAATGAGCAGTTCTTC | CASSSKAGETSNEQFF
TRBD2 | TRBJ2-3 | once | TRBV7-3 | TGTGCCAGCAGCCTACTAGCGGGAGGGCAGGCAGATACGCAGTATTTT | CASSLLAGGQADTQYF
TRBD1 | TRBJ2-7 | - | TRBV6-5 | TGTGCCAGCAGTGACAGGGAAGGGCCAAAAGAGCAGTACTTC | CASSDREGPKEQYF
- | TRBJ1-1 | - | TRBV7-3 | TGTGCCAGCACCCTGGGAACATCGAACACTGAAGCTTTCTTT | CASTLGTSNTEAFF
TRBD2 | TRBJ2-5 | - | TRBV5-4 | TGTGCCAGCACCCCGCCGGGAGGGATAAGAGAGACCCAGTACTTC | CASTPPGGIRETQYF
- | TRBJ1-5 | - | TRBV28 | TGTGCCAGCAGTCCCGCGCGGGGAAACACCCAGCCCCAGCATTTT | CASSPARGNTQPQHF
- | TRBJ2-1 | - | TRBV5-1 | TGCGCCAGCAGCCCAGACCATCAAGCAGCCAATGAGCAGTTCTTC | CASSPDHQAANEQFF
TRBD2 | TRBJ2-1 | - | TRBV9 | TGTGCCAGCGCAAACCAAGCGGGGACCTACAATGAGCAGTTCTTC | CASANQAGTYNEQFF
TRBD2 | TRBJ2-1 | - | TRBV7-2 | TGTGCCAGCAGCTCAGGACTAGCGGGAGGGAGCTCCTACAATGAGCAGTTCTTC | CASSSGLAGGSSYNEQFF
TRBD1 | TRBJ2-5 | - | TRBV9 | TGTGCCAGCAGCGTAATGGGCAGGGGGCCCGATGAGGTCCAGTACTTC | CASSVMGRGPDEVQYF
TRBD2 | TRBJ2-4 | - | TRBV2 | TGTGCCAGCAGGGAGCGGGGAAACGGCAAAAACATTCAGTACTTC | CASRERGNGKNIQYF
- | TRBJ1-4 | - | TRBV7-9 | TGTGCCAGCAGCTTAGTAGGGGATGGAGGGCTGTTTTTT | CASSLVGDGGLFF
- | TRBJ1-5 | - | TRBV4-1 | TGCGCCAGCAGAGCGGTAGGGGAGGTCTGGGATCAGCCCCAGCATTTT | CASRAVGEVWDQPQHF
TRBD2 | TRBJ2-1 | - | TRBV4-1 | TGCGCCAGCAGCCAATCCAGGACTAGAAGTCTTCGCAATGAGCAGTTCTTC | CASSQSRTRSLRNEQFF
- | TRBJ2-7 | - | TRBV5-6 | TGTGCCAGCAGCTTCCCCGGGTCCTCCTACGAGCAGTACTTC | CASSFPGSSYEQYF
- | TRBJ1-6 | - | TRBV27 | TGTGCCAGCAGGATCTCGGCGGGGGCAGGGAATTCACCCCTCCACTTT | CASRISAGAGNSPLHF
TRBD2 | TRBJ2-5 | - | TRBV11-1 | TGTGCCAGCAGCTTAAGGGGAGCGGGAGGTCCGGAGACCCAGTACTTC | CASSLRGAGGPETQYF
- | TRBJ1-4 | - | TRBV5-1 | TGCGCCAGCAGCTTGGGTGACTCATGGGGGGAAAAACTGTTTTTT | CASSLGDSWGEKLFF
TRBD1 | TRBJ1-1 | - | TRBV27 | TGTGCCAGCAGTTTATCGAACAGGGGGCTTGCTTTCTTT | CASSLSNRGLAFF
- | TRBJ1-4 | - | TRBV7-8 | TGTGCCAGCAGCTTGGTCGGGTTAAATGAAAAACTGTTTTTT | CASSLVGLNEKLFF